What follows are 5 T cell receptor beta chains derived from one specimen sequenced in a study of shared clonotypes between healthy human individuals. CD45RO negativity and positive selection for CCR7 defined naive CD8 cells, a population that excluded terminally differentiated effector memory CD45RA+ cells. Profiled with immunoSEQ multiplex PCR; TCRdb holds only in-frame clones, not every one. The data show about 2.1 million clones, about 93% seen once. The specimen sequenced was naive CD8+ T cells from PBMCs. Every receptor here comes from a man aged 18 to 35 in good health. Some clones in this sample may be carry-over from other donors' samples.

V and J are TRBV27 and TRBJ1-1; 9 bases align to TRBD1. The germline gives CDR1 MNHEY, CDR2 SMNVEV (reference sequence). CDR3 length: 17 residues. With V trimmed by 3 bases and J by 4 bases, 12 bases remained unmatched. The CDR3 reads CASSFPGPTGGPTEAFF. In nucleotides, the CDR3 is TGTGCCAGCAGTTTCCCGGGACCGACAGGGGGGCCCACTGAAGCTTTCTTT.

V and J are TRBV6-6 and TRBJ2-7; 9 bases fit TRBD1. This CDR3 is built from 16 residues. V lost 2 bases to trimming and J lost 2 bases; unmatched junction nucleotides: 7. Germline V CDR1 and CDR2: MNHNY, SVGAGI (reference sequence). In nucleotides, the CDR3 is TGTGCCAGCAGTTACGGGGTTAGGACAGGGGCCTACGAGCAGTACTTC. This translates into CASSYGVRTGAYEQYF.

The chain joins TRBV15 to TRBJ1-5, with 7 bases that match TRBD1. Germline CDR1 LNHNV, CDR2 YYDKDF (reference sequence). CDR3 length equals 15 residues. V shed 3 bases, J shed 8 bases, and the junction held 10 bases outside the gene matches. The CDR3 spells CATSSGGTARKPQHF. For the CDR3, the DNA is TGTGCCACCAGCAGCGGAGGGACAGCCCGCAAGCCCCAGCATTTT.

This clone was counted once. CDR3 in amino acids: CASSLIVDTGELFF. The CDR3 DNA sequence: TGTGCCAGCAGCTTAATAGTGGACACCGGGGAGCTGTTTTTT. This chain connects TRBV13 to TRBJ2-2; D remains ambiguous. Germline CDR1 and CDR2: PRHDT and FYEKMQ (reference sequence). The CDR3 has 14 amino acids. The germline V and J ends were trimmed by 2 bases and 3 bases, with 7 bases remaining between them.

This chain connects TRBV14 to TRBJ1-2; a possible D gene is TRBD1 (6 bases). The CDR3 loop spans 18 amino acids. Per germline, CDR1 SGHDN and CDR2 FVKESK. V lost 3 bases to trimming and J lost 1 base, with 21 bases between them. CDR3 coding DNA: TGTGCCAGCAGCCAGGACAGCGGTAGAGGGACACTTAACTATGGCTACACCTTC. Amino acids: CASSQDSGRGTLNYGYTF. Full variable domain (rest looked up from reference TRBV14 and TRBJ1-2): EAGVTQFPSHSVIEKGQTVTLRCDPISGHDNLYWYRRVMGKEIKFLLHFVKESKQDESGMPNNRFLAERTGGTYSTLKVQPAELEDSGVYFCASSQDSGRGTLNYGYTFGSGTRLTVV.